The next 17 T cell receptor beta chains were all read from a single sample in a study of a mutant IDH1 vaccine in newly diagnosed glioma. Time point denoted: baseline, week 1 (first vaccination visit). Specified treatment: pre-vaccination baseline after standard-of-care therapy. Generated by immunoSEQ multiplex PCR, the TCRdb table keeps only in-frame clones and is missing some. The top ten clones hold roughly 4.4% of a sample with about 67,000 clones, around 82% of them seen once. Here the sequenced sample was peripheral blood mononuclear cells (PBMCs), taken from a glioma patient treated with radiotherapy, temozolomide or both. These receptors were collected from a woman aged 18-29 years with glioma. Some clones in this sample may be carry-over from other donors' samples.

The V and J genes are TRBV19 and TRBJ2-2, with TRBD2 as a possible D gene (5 bases). Trimming took 1 base from V and 5 from J, leaving 17 bases between them. Germline lookup yields CDR1 LNHDA and CDR2 SQIVND (reference sequence). The CDR3 length is 17 residues. The CDR3 reads CASSIGSGLARTGELFF. CDR3 coding DNA: TGTGCCAGTAGTATAGGGAGTGGACTCGCCAGGACCGGGGAGCTGTTTTTT.

CDR3 residues: CASRFRGYTF. CDR3 sequence (DNA): TGCGCCAGCAGGTTCAGGGGCTACACCTTC. The rearrangement joins TRBV5-1 to TRBJ1-2; D not resolved. Trimming took 5 bases from V and 8 from J, leaving 7 bases between them. The CDR3 has 10 residues. CDR1 and CDR2 from the germline V gene are SGHRS and YFSETQ.

The chain couples TRBV9 to TRBJ2-3; possibly TRBD1 or TRBD2 for D (5 bases each). The CDR3 spans 15 residues. V dropped 0 bases and J dropped 4 bases, with 12 bases sitting between them. Germline-derived CDR1 and CDR2 are SGDLS and YYNGEE. This chain's CDR3 is CASSVAVVGADTQYF. For the CDR3, the DNA is TGTGCCAGCAGCGTAGCCGTAGTGGGGGCAGATACGCAGTATTTT.

This clone was counted a few times. The chain couples TRBV9 to TRBJ1-2; a possible D gene is TRBD1 (6 bases). The CDR3 has 12 residues. Per the germline V gene, CDR1 is SGDLS and CDR2 is YYNGEE. V was pared by 5 bases and J by 6 bases, with 11 bases between. As DNA, the CDR3 is TGTGCCAGCAGACAGGGAGTAAATGGCTACACCTTC. Its protein product is CASRQGVNGYTF.

V is TRBV9 and J is TRBJ1-2; D not certain. The length of the CDR3 is 15 residues. Germline-derived CDR1 and CDR2 are SGDLS and YYNGEE. The V end was cut by 10 bases, the J end by 8 bases, with 27 bases between. CDR3 residues: CAGTPLSDAAGGYTF. The CDR3, as DNA: TGTGCCGGAACCCCCCTTTCGGACGCCGCGGGGGGCTACACCTTC.

The chain joins TRBV19 to TRBJ1-1; 7 bases match TRBD1. Germline V CDR1 and CDR2: LNHDA, SQIVND (reference sequence). V lost 5 bases and J lost 7; bases outside the gene matches: 7. The CDR3 runs to 13 residues. CDR3: CASSGKGASEAFF. In DNA form, the CDR3 reads TGTGCCAGTAGTGGCAAGGGGGCCAGTGAAGCTTTCTTT.

The rearrangement uses TRBV4-1 and TRBJ1-5; D gene uncertain. This CDR3 spans 14 amino acids. The V end lost 4 bases, the J end lost 8 bases, and 15 bases lay between the germline ends. Germline loops: CDR1 MGHRA, CDR2 YSYEKL. The CDR3 spells CASSLDPDVEPQHF. The CDR3 DNA follows: TGCGCCAGCAGCCTTGACCCTGATGTTGAGCCCCAGCATTTT.

The chain links TRBV9 to TRBJ2-7, with 7 bases aligning to TRBD2. The CDR3 loop spans 17 amino acids. J gave up 4 bases and V 3 bases, and 16 bases lay outside the gene matches. Germline lookup yields CDR1 SGDLS and CDR2 YYNGEE. This CDR3 is CASSEEGTTRPKYEQYF. CDR3 nucleotides: TGTGCCAGCAGCGAGGAGGGGACTACCCGACCTAAGTACGAGCAGTACTTC.

The V and J genes are TRBV6-1 and TRBJ1-5, with D possibly TRBD1 on 5 matching bases. Trimming stripped 9 bases from V and 8 bases from J, with 5 bases between. The CDR3 length is 9 residues. Germline V lookup: CDR1 MNHNS, CDR2 SASEGT. As DNA, the CDR3 is TGTGCCAGAGGGGAGCCCCAGCATTTT. Amino acids: CARGEPQHF.

This clone was observed once. The V gene is TRBV11-3, the J gene TRBJ2-2; D call uncertain. CDR3 length equals 13 residues. From germline, CDR1 is SGHNT and CDR2 YENEEA. Trimming cost V 5 bases and J 2 bases, with 6 bases left between them. The DNA for the CDR3 is TGTGCCAGCAGCCGGCGAAACACCGGGGAGCTGTTTTTT. Its translation: CASSRRNTGELFF.

The chain has TRBV6-1 and TRBJ2-7, with 11 bases identical to TRBD1. With V trimmed by 3 bases and J by 0 bases, 13 bases remained unmatched. CDR3 size: 19 residues. The germline CDR1 and CDR2 sequences are MNHNS and SASEGT. DNA for the CDR3: TGTGCCAGCAGTGAGTACGGACAGGGGGCTCCTTCTAGCTCCTACGAGCAGTACTTC. This gives the protein CASSEYGQGAPSSSYEQYF.

V usage is TRBV10-3 and J usage is TRBJ1-2; the D is unclear. The V gene lost 7 bases and the J gene lost 6 bases, with 15 bases spanning the gap. Germline CDR1 and CDR2: ENHRY and SYGVKD. The CDR3 totals 13 residues. CDR3 nucleotides: TGTGCCATCAAAGCGAGCTCCGAGCATGGCTACACCTTC. The encoded protein is CAIKASSEHGYTF.

The chain uses TRBV7-9 and TRBJ2-7; no firm D call. From germline, CDR1 is SEHNR and CDR2 FQNEAQ (reference sequence). The V and J ends lost 1 base and 6 bases respectively, with 13 bases between them. This CDR3 comprises 14 residues. The CDR3 sequence: CASSLVLGPPEQYF. CDR3 DNA: TGTGCCAGCAGCTTAGTTCTCGGGCCACCCGAGCAGTACTTC.

The gene calls are TRBV13 and TRBJ1-1; D uncertain. The V gene lost 1 base and the J gene lost 0 bases, with 6 bases spanning the gap. The germline CDR1 and CDR2 sequences are PRHDT and FYEKMQ (reference sequence). This CDR3 is built from 14 residues. In nucleotides, the CDR3 is TGTGCCAGCAGCTTAGAGGACCTGAACACTGAAGCTTTCTTT. Its protein product is CASSLEDLNTEAFF.

The J gene is TRBJ2-3, the V gene TRBV2; no reliable D call. V was trimmed by 1 base and J by 5 bases, leaving 10 bases between them. This CDR3 region has 14 residues. Germline CDR1 SNHLY, CDR2 FYNNEI. As DNA, the CDR3 is TGTGCCAGCAGTGAAGGGCCCAGTGTAGATACGCAGTATTTT. This sequence encodes CASSEGPSVDTQYF.

This sequence joins TRBV11-3 and TRBJ2-2; TRBD1 agrees at 8 bases. V shed 3 bases and J 7 bases; nucleotides not matched to a gene: 4. CDR3 length: 14 amino acids. Germline-derived CDR1 and CDR2 are SGHNT and YENEEA. Here the CDR3 reads CASSLDRVSGELFF. The CDR3 region has the DNA TGTGCCAGCAGCTTGGACAGGGTTAGCGGGGAGCTGTTTTTT.

In this sample, this clone turned up a few times. This rearrangement joins TRBV7-9 to TRBJ2-3; D might be TRBD1 (6 bases). The CDR3 is made up of 16 amino acids. The germline V gene encodes CDR1 SEHNR and CDR2 FQNEAQ (reference sequence). Trimming stripped 3 bases from V and 1 base from J, with 14 bases between. The CDR3 spells CASSLERGFRTDTQYF. The CDR3 DNA is TGTGCCAGCAGCTTGGAGAGGGGGTTTCGCACAGATACGCAGTATTTT. The full variable domain, rest sourced from reference TRBV7-9 and TRBJ2-3, is DTGVSQNPRHKITKRGQNVTFRCDPISEHNRLYWYRQTLGQGPEFLTYFQNEAQLEKSRLLSDRFSAERPKGSFSTLEIQRTEQGDSAMYLCASSLERGFRTDTQYFGPGTRLTVL.